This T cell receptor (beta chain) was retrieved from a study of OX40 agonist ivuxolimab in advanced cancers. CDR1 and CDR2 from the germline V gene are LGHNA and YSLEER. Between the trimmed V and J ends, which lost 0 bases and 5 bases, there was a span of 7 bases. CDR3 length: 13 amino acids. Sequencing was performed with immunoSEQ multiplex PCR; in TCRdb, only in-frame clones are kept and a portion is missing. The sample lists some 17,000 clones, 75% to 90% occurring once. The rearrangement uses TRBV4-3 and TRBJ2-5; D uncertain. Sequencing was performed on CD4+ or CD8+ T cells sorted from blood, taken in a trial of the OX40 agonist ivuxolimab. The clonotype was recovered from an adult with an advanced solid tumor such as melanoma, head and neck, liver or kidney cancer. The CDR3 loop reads CASSQEGWETQYF. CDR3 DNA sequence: TGCGCCAGCAGCCAAGAGGGGTGGGAGACCCAGTACTTC.